The rows below give T cell receptor beta chains drawn from one sample of a study of STAT3 mutations in large granular lymphocyte leukemia. Profiled with immunoSEQ multiplex PCR; TCRdb holds only in-frame clones, not every one. The sample contains approximately 9,100 clones, approximately 92% of which appear only once. The specimen sequenced was peripheral blood mononuclear cells. These receptors were taken from a man aged 55 to 70 with T-cell large granular lymphocyte leukemia. Some clones in this sample may be carry-over from other donors' samples. Both conserved end residues are part of each CDR3. The D gene is left open where the match is weak. Size tells how often a clone was seen (once, few, many) or the class of an expanded clone, and some rows leave it out.

abundance	d_gene	v_gene	j_gene	CDR3nt	CDR3aa
-	TRBD2	TRBV18	TRBJ2-7	TGTGCCAGCTCACCCCCCCCTCTACTAGCGGGAAGTACGGGCGAGCAGTACTTC	CASSPPPLLAGSTGEQYF
-	TRBD1	TRBV30	TRBJ1-5	TGTGCCTGGAGTCGAGGCGGGACAGGGGGTCAGCCCCAGCATTTT	CAWSRGGTGGQPQHF
-	TRBD2	TRBV7-2	TRBJ2-7	TGTGCCAGCACCTCAGGGACTAGTGGGTACGAGCAGTACTTC	CASTSGTSGYEQYF
-	TRBD2	TRBV10-3	TRBJ2-3	TGTGCCATCAGTGAGCCGACTAGCGGGAAGGCAGATACGCAGTATTTT	CAISEPTSGKADTQYF
-	-	TRBV18	TRBJ1-5	TGTGCCAGCTCCCGAGACAGTTATCAGCCCCAGCATTTT	CASSRDSYQPQHF
-	-	TRBV27	TRBJ1-5	TGTGCCAGCAGTTTATCAGGCAATAGCAATCAGCCCCAGCATTTT	CASSLSGNSNQPQHF
hyperexpanded	TRBD2	TRBV28	TRBJ2-1	TGTGCCAGCAGTTTGCTAGCGGGAGGGTACAATGAGCAGTTCTTC	CASSLLAGGYNEQFF
-	TRBD2	TRBV10-3	TRBJ2-7	TGTGCCATCAGTGAGTCTCGGGGGGCCTACGAGCAGTACTTC	CAISESRGAYEQYF
-	TRBD2	TRBV18	TRBJ2-3	TGTGCCAGTTCACCCCTGACTAGCGGGGGGGCTAGCACAGATACGCAGTATTTT	CASSPLTSGGASTDTQYF
-	-	TRBV7-9	TRBJ2-1	TGTGCCAGCAGCCCCAAGGTTCGCGTCAACAATGAGCAGTTCTTC	CASSPKVRVNNEQFF
-	-	TRBV28	TRBJ1-2	TGTGCCAGCAATCAGGGATCCGGCTACACCTTC	CASNQGSGYTF
-	-	TRBV10-2	TRBJ2-1	TGCGCCAGCAGTGAGACGGGGACTCTGGATGAGCAGTTCTTC	CASSETGTLDEQFF
-	-	TRBV6-6	TRBJ1-6	TGTGCCAGCAGACGGACAGCAGATAATTCACCCCTCCACTTT	CASRRTADNSPLHF
-	-	TRBV9	TRBJ2-3	TGTGCCAGCAGCGTCCAGGCGGGAAGACAAGATACGCAGTATTTT	CASSVQAGRQDTQYF
-	TRBD1	TRBV7-2	TRBJ2-5	TGTGCCAGCAGCTTCGACAGGGGGCTGGGAGAGACCCAGTACTTC	CASSFDRGLGETQYF
-	TRBD1	TRBV19	TRBJ2-5	TGTGCCAGTAGTATAGATCGCGGGACAGGGGGCCAAGAGACCCAGTACTTC	CASSIDRGTGGQETQYF
-	TRBD1	TRBV27	TRBJ1-2	TGTGCCAGCAGTCGAACCGGGACAGTCGTCAGCTATGGCTACACCTTC	CASSRTGTVVSYGYTF
-	-	TRBV7-2	TRBJ1-2	TGTGCCAGCAGCCGGACCGTTAACTATGGCTACACCTTC	CASSRTVNYGYTF
-	TRBD1	TRBV28	TRBJ1-5	TGTGCCAGCAGGACAGGGGGGGTTAGCAATCAGCCCCAGCATTTT	CASRTGGVSNQPQHF
-	-	TRBV5-1	TRBJ2-3	TGCGCCAGCAGCTTGGCACCAGGGCAAGCGGCAGATACGCAGTATTTT	CASSLAPGQAADTQYF
-	TRBD1	TRBV30	TRBJ1-5	TGTGCCTGGGGAACAGGGGGCGGACAGCCCCAGCATTTT	CAWGTGGGQPQHF
-	-	TRBV18	TRBJ2-3	TGTGCCAGCTCCGAGTTCTTAGTGTCAGGCCTCCCCCAACGAGGCACAGATACGCAGTATTTT	CASSEFLVSGLPQRGTDTQYF
-	-	TRBV5-1	TRBJ2-3	TGCGCCAGCAGCTTGGAGGCAGATACGCAGTATTTT	CASSLEADTQYF
-	TRBD1	TRBV7-9	TRBJ1-5	TGTGCCAGCAGCTTAACCTCCACAGGGGTAGGCAATCAGCCCCAGCATTTT	CASSLTSTGVGNQPQHF
-	-	TRBV5-4	TRBJ2-3	TGTGCCAGCAGCCCGGGGGCAGGTTCCACAGATACGCAGTATTTT	CASSPGAGSTDTQYF
-	-	TRBV7-2	TRBJ2-7	TGTGCCAGCAGCCCCGGGTGGGGCTTGGGGGAGCAGTACTTC	CASSPGWGLGEQYF
-	-	TRBV5-1	TRBJ2-2	TGCGCCAGCAGCTACGCCGACCGGGGCGGGGAGCTGTTTTTT	CASSYADRGGELFF
-	-	TRBV7-2	TRBJ1-1	TGTGCCAGCAGCCCAGTAGGAGGGAACACTGAAGCTTTCTTT	CASSPVGGNTEAFF
-	-	TRBV11-2	TRBJ2-5	TGTGCCAGCAGCTTGAGACAGGCCACCTGGGAGACCCAGTACTTC	CASSLRQATWETQYF
-	TRBD2	TRBV5-4	TRBJ2-7	TGTGCCAGCAGCAGGGGACTAGCGGGAGTGCGTGTCGAGCAGTACTTC	CASSRGLAGVRVEQYF
-	-	TRBV7-9	TRBJ2-7	TGTGCCAGCAGCCCCAGGGGCGGCGAGCAGTACTTC	CASSPRGGEQYF
once	TRBD1	TRBV18	TRBJ1-1	TGTGCCAGCTCACCACTTCCCACGGGACAGCTCTGGGGCACTGAAGCTTTCTTT	CASSPLPTGQLWGTEAFF
-	TRBD1	TRBV6-5	TRBJ2-7	TGTGCCAGCTCCCCGGGACAGTTCTACGAGCAGTACTTC	CASSPGQFYEQYF
-	-	TRBV18	TRBJ2-7	TGTGCCAGCTCATCGCTAGTCGGAGGGCCCCACGAGCAGTACTTC	CASSSLVGGPHEQYF
once	TRBD1	TRBV19	TRBJ1-4	TGTGCCAGTAGTACCCGGGACAGCCGTGAAAAACTGTTTTTT	CASSTRDSREKLFF
-	TRBD1	TRBV7-2	TRBJ1-3	TGTGCCAGCAGCTTAGCGAGACAGGGGGCGCAAACTGGAAACACCATATATTTT	CASSLARQGAQTGNTIYF
-	-	TRBV29-1	TRBJ1-2	TGCAGCGTTACGTTACAGGCCGCCGGCTATGGCTACACCTTC	CSVTLQAAGYGYTF
once	-	TRBV6-1	TRBJ2-2	TGTGCCAGCAGTGTGTCAACGAACACCGGGGAGCTGTTTTTT	CASSVSTNTGELFF
-	-	TRBV27	TRBJ2-5	TGTGCCAGCAGTTGGAGCGGGGACAGTGAGACCCAGTACTTC	CASSWSGDSETQYF
-	-	TRBV7-9	TRBJ1-1	TGTGCCAGCAGCTTCCAGGACGGGGGGACTGAAGCTTTCTTT	CASSFQDGGTEAFF
-	-	TRBV6-1	TRBJ2-3	TGTGCCAGCAGTGAAAGTATGGGAGTGGGTACAGATACGCAGTATTTT	CASSESMGVGTDTQYF
-	-	TRBV9	TRBJ1-1	TGTGCCAGCAGCGTAGCAGGGACGTGGAACACTGAAGCTTTCTTT	CASSVAGTWNTEAFF
-	TRBD2	TRBV6-6	TRBJ2-3	TGTGCCAGCAGCCCCGGGGGGGGTGCGGGAGCAGATACGCAGTATTTT	CASSPGGGAGADTQYF
-	-	TRBV21-1	TRBJ2-2	TGTGCCAGCAGCCCGGACGGCACCGGGGAGCTGTTTTTT	CASSPDGTGELFF
-	TRBD1	TRBV2	TRBJ2-2	TGTGCCAGCGCTGGGACAGGGGGATCCGGGGAGCTGTTTTTT	CASAGTGGSGELFF
-	-	TRBV7-9	TRBJ2-7	TGTGCCAGCAGCTCAGCAAACTACGAGCAGTACTTC	CASSSANYEQYF